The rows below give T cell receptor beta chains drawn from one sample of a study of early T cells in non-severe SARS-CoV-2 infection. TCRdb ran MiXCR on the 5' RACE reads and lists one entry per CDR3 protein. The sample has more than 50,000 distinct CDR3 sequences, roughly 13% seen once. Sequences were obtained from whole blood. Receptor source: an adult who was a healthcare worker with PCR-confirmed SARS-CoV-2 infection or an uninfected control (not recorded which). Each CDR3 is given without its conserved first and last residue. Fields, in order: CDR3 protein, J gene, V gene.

CDR3: ASSPFPGTGGYNEQF
J: TRBJ2-1
V: TRBV7-3

CDR3: ASSSPVGAGTEKLF
J: TRBJ1-4
V: TRBV7-2

CDR3: ASSSAWRERLETQY
J: TRBJ2-5
V: TRBV28

CDR3: SAIGEADSGGADTQY
J: TRBJ2-3
V: TRBV20-1

CDR3: ATSDPGQGAADTQY
J: TRBJ2-3
V: TRBV24-1

CDR3: SASTSGGPDEQF
J: TRBJ2-1
V: TRBV29-1

CDR3: ASSREAGELF
J: TRBJ2-2
V: TRBV7-3

CDR3: ASSLKRSQY
J: TRBJ2-3
V: TRBV3-1

CDR3: ASRDGQGGNQPQH
J: TRBJ1-5
V: TRBV6-2/TRBV6-3

CDR3: ASSPTIHRGETQY
J: TRBJ2-5
V: TRBV11-2

CDR3: ASSDSTGGPDTQY
J: TRBJ2-3
V: TRBV6-4

CDR3: VSSPPELTEQY
J: TRBJ2-7
V: TRBV18

CDR3: AISEVDRATYEQY
J: TRBJ2-7
V: TRBV10-3

CDR3: ATRTDFNYGYT
J: TRBJ1-2
V: TRBV27

CDR3: ASSSEGGYESSYEQY
J: TRBJ2-7
V: TRBV7-9

CDR3: SAVRGGLRDIQY
J: TRBJ2-4
V: TRBV29-1

CDR3: ASSQESLATSYNEQF
J: TRBJ2-1
V: TRBV4-3

CDR3: ASSHDSPNQPQH
J: TRBJ1-5
V: TRBV19

CDR3: ASSLGRLAGAFQETQY
J: TRBJ2-5
V: TRBV5-1

CDR3: ASLTPQREGRTGADTQY
J: TRBJ2-3
V: TRBV6-1

CDR3: ASSPRRSGLDTQY
J: TRBJ2-3
V: TRBV9

CDR3: SARLAGETQY
J: TRBJ2-5
V: TRBV20-1

CDR3: ASSLTRENTEAF
J: TRBJ1-1
V: TRBV5-1

CDR3: SVVQGDSNQPQH
J: TRBJ1-5
V: TRBV29-1

CDR3: ASSRTRTAYEQY
J: TRBJ2-7
V: TRBV11-2

CDR3: ASSPPTTVVKETQY
J: TRBJ2-5
V: TRBV18

CDR3: ASSSRGLAGLTQY
J: TRBJ2-3
V: TRBV5-5

CDR3: ASTPGDYGYT
J: TRBJ1-2
V: TRBV19

CDR3: ASSESPGGSEAF
J: TRBJ1-1
V: TRBV6-1

CDR3: ASSLSGGEQF
J: TRBJ2-1
V: TRBV7-7

CDR3: AVKDREDGELF
J: TRBJ2-2
V: TRBV7-9

CDR3: ASSWTGIQPQH
J: TRBJ1-5
V: TRBV7-2

CDR3: ASSIVAGTGNGYT
J: TRBJ1-2
V: TRBV19

CDR3: ASSLRGQGARYNEQF
J: TRBJ2-1
V: TRBV12-3/TRBV12-4

CDR3: AWTGDSSQNEKLF
J: TRBJ1-4
V: TRBV30

CDR3: ASSSGQGHNEQF
J: TRBJ2-1
V: TRBV7-8

CDR3: ASSAAGTVTYEQY
J: TRBJ2-7
V: TRBV6-5

CDR3: ASSYGTSEPSYEQY
J: TRBJ2-7
V: TRBV6-2/TRBV6-3

CDR3: ASSTEGETDTQY
J: TRBJ2-3
V: TRBV6-4

CDR3: ASSLGTGMSHTDTQY
J: TRBJ2-3
V: TRBV11-2

CDR3: ASSPRTQGVEKLF
J: TRBJ1-4
V: TRBV5-5

CDR3: ATSDPGGNIQY
J: TRBJ2-4
V: TRBV24-1

CDR3: ASSFTVTGRNTGELF
J: TRBJ2-2
V: TRBV12-3/TRBV12-4

CDR3: ASSARPSGTLNEQF
J: TRBJ2-1
V: TRBV5-6

CDR3: ASSHDRVGPSYNEQF
J: TRBJ2-1
V: TRBV13

CDR3: SAQLDRENTEAF
J: TRBJ1-1
V: TRBV29-1